One and the same sample provided the 26 T cell receptor beta chains below, sequenced in a study of regulatory T cells in long-lasting Graves disease. Building the TCR beta libraries relied on iRepertoire HTBI primers, and CDR3 regions underwent Arm-PCR. TCRdb independently ran MiXCR on the multiplex PCR reads; one entry per CDR3 protein. This table holds about 460,000 distinct CDR3 sequences, 14% found once. As for time point: newly diagnosed GD, antithyroid drugs for less than 3 months. PBMC RNA was the source of the TCR library. These same data were also listed under a study on T cells in Graves' hyperthyroidism and ophthalmopathy.

The sample here was peripheral blood mononuclear cells (PBMCs), taken at new diagnosis, from a patient treated with antithyroid drugs. The receptors here all came from a woman aged 45-65 years with Graves disease.

This clonotype was observed many times. The V gene is TRBV6-1, the J gene TRBJ2-3; the D gene is possibly TRBD2 (5 bases). V was pared by 7 bases and J by 0 bases, with 14 bases between. The CDR3 covers 15 residues. Per the germline V gene, CDR1 is MNHNS and CDR2 is SASEGT. The CDR3: CASTWPGSSTDTQYF. The CDR3, as DNA: TGTGCCAGCACCTGGCCTGGGAGTAGCACAGATACGCAGTATTTT.

This chain connects TRBV7-3 to TRBJ2-1, with D unresolved. V lost 5 bases and J lost 6, with 14 bases in between. CDR3 length: 14 amino acids. Germline V lookup: CDR1 SGHTA, CDR2 FQGTGA. Written as DNA, the CDR3 is TGTGCCAGCAGCCCCGCCTATCCGGCCAATGAGCAGTTCTTC. It encodes CASSPAYPANEQFF.

This clonotype was detected many times. V gene TRBV7-8 combines with J gene TRBJ1-2; D is unresolved. Germline values: CDR1 SGHVS, CDR2 FQNEAQ. The CDR3 is made up of 15 amino acids. V lost 1 base and J lost 3, with 12 bases in between. The CDR3 nucleotides are TGTGCCAGCAGCTTAGATGGCAGAGTCGACTATGGCTACACCTTC. Its translation is CASSLDGRVDYGYTF.

In this sample, this clonotype turned up many times. This chain joins TRBV5-1 and TRBJ2-7; TRBD1 agrees at 8 bases. The V gene end was trimmed by 4 bases and the J gene end by 3 bases; junction bases not matched to a gene: 6. Germline V lookup: CDR1 SGHRS, CDR2 YFSETQ. CDR3 length equals 14 residues. DNA for the CDR3: TGCGCCAGCAGCCGGGGACAGGAGGGCTACGAGCAGTACTTC. It translates to CASSRGQEGYEQYF.

This clonotype has just a few counts. This sequence may be a read error, since a much larger clone differs from it by one base. The chain links TRBV7-3 to TRBJ2-3, with D perhaps TRBD1 (5 bases). The germline V and J ends were trimmed by 2 bases and 3 bases, with 9 bases remaining between them. Germline V lookup: CDR1 SGHTA, CDR2 FQGTGA. CDR3 size: 14 residues. CDR3 sequence (DNA): TGTGCCAGCAGCTTAGGGGCTAGGACAGATACGCAGTATTTT. As protein: CASSLGARTDTQYF.

This clonotype was recorded a few times. The V and J genes are TRBV6-9 and TRBJ2-5, with 8 nucleotides matching TRBD1. The V segment lost 2 bases and the J segment 1 base; nucleotides outside the gene matches: 3. Germline V gene sequence: CDR1 MNHGY, CDR2 SVAAGI. This CDR3 is built from 15 residues. CDR3 in amino acids: CASSYTTGGQETQYF. The CDR3 nucleotides are TGTGCCAGCAGTTATACCACAGGGGGCCAAGAGACCCAGTACTTC.

This clonotype was seen a few times. This chain connects TRBV20-1 to TRBJ2-2; 10 bases align to TRBD2. Germline lookup yields CDR1 DFQATT and CDR2 SNEGSKA (reference sequence). Germline trimming cut 6 bases from V and 6 bases from J; bases unmatched to any gene: 13. The length of the CDR3 is 16 residues. The DNA of the CDR3 is TGCAGTGCCCTCGAGCTAGCGGGAGTTCGGGCCGGGGAGCTGTTTTTT. Translation gives CSALELAGVRAGELFF.

The CDR3 DNA is TGTGCCAGCAGTCGGGACCACTCACCCCTCCACTTT. Its protein product is CASSRDHSPLHF. The V gene is TRBV28, the J gene TRBJ1-6; weak D call: TRBD1 (5 bases). Trimming removed 5 bases at V and 10 bases at J, with 9 bases between. The CDR3 extends over 12 amino acids. Germline V gene sequence: CDR1 MDHEN, CDR2 SYDVKM.

This clonotype was seen repeatedly, ten times or more. The chain combines TRBV20-1 with TRBJ2-7; TRBD1 aligns across 7 bases. Germline V CDR1 and CDR2: DFQATT, SNEGSKA (reference sequence). The trim removed 6 bases at V and 5 bases at J, leaving 10 bases unmatched. This CDR3 region has 13 residues. The CDR3 DNA follows: TGCAGTGCCCCCCGACAGGGCCACGACGAGCAGTACTTC. It encodes CSAPRQGHDEQYF.

The chain couples TRBV30 to TRBJ2-5; 8 bases fit TRBD2. The V gene end was trimmed by 3 bases and the J gene end by 5 bases; junction bases not matched to a gene: 26. This CDR3 is 20 amino acids long. CDR1 is GTSNPN, CDR2 SVGIG, per germline (reference sequence). The CDR3, as DNA: TGTGCCTGGAGACAGGGAGCGGGAGTTACCCTTTCCAGACCGATTGAGACCCAGTACTTC. Amino acid sequence: CAWRQGAGVTLSRPIETQYF.

In this sample, this clonotype turned up many times. At one boundary the junction diverges from the germline segment, which might be a read error. This chain links TRBV10-1 with TRBJ2-5, with 12 positions matching TRBD2. Germline-derived CDR1 and CDR2 are WNHNN and SYGVQD (reference sequence). CDR3 length: 15 residues. CDR3 sequence (DNA): TGTGCCAGCAGCTCAGGACTAGCGGGACAAGAGACCCAGTACTTC. The encoded protein is CASSSGLAGQETQYF.

V usage is TRBV30 and J usage is TRBJ1-5, with a weak D call TRBD1 (6 bases). The V gene lost 5 bases and the J gene lost 7 bases, with 18 bases spanning the gap. The CDR3 extends over 14 amino acids. Germline CDR1 and CDR2: GTSNPN and SVGIG (reference sequence). The CDR3 spells CAWDRTGSEQPQHF. The CDR3 DNA reads TGTGCCTGGGATAGAACAGGGTCGGAGCAGCCCCAGCATTTT.

This clonotype was picked up many times. This sequence joins TRBV7-2 and TRBJ1-2; 7 nucleotides line up with TRBD1. V was clipped by 4 bases and J by 8 bases; unmatched bases: 13. Per germline, CDR1 SGHTA and CDR2 FQGNSA. There are 15 residues in the CDR3. The CDR3: CASSSYRTGSSGYTF. DNA for the CDR3: TGTGCCAGCAGCTCGTATCGGACAGGCAGCAGCGGCTACACCTTC.

There are many counts of this clonotype. V usage is TRBV28 and J usage is TRBJ2-7, with D possibly matching TRBD1 (5 bases). The germline V and J ends were trimmed by 2 bases and 3 bases, with 11 bases remaining between them. The CDR3 covers 14 residues. CDR1 and CDR2 (germline): MDHEN, SYDVKM. The CDR3 here is CASSLVGTGYEQYF. The CDR3 nucleotides are TGTGCCAGCAGTTTAGTGGGAACAGGCTACGAGCAGTACTTC. Variable domain in full (rest from reference TRBV28 and TRBJ2-7): DVKVTQSSRYLVKRTGEKVFLECVQDMDHENMFWYRQDPGLGLRLIYFSYDVKMKEKGDIPEGYSVSREKKERFSLILESASTNQTSMYLCASSLVGTGYEQYFGPGTRLTVT.

This clonotype showed up many times. The CDR3 nucleotides read TGTGCCAGCAGCATACCGAGACTAGCGGGAGTGGGTCGGCCATACAATGAGCAGTTCTTC. Translating gives CASSIPRLAGVGRPYNEQFF. This sequence joins TRBV7-9 and TRBJ2-1; 12 bases line up with TRBD2. CDR1 and CDR2 (germline): SEHNR, FQNEAQ (reference sequence). The CDR3 loop spans 20 amino acids. After removal of 5 bases from V and 4 bases from J, the junction contained 18 bases not matched to a gene.

This clonotype was counted many times. The chain carries TRBV28 and TRBJ2-7; no reliable D call. Germline V gives CDR1 MDHEN, CDR2 SYDVKM. The CDR3 is 13 amino acids. Trimming removed 2 bases from V and 2 bases from J, with 7 bases in between. CDR3 amino acids: CASSLKVTYEQYF. The CDR3 DNA reads as TGTGCCAGCAGTTTAAAGGTGACCTACGAGCAGTACTTC.

J is TRBJ2-4 and V is TRBV19; no reliable D call. Germline V gene data show CDR1 as LNHDA and CDR2 as SQIVND (reference sequence). V gave up 0 bases and J gave up 0 bases, with 12 bases separating them. The CDR3 length is 17 residues. The CDR3 DNA sequence: TGTGCCAGTAGTATAGATTGGTCAGCCGTAGCCAAAAACATTCAGTACTTC. It translates to CASSIDWSAVAKNIQYF.

This clonotype was counted a few times. Sequence at one end of the junction differs from germline and may be a read error. The J gene is TRBJ2-1, the V gene TRBV5-1; the D gene could be TRBD1 or TRBD2 (6 bases each). Germline CDR1 reads SGHRS; CDR2 reads YFSETQ. The CDR3 sequence is 15 residues long. CDR3 loop: CANSGGGGSYNEQFF. As DNA, the CDR3 is TGCGCCAACAGCGGTGGAGGGGGGTCCTACAATGAGCAGTTCTTC.

The rearrangement uses TRBV28 and TRBJ1-3; D not certain. The CDR3 has 14 residues. CDR1 and CDR2 (germline): MDHEN, SYDVKM. V lost 5 bases and J lost 4, with 12 bases in between. CDR3 nucleotides: TGTGCCAGCAGTGCACCTGCGGGGGGAAACACCATATATTTT. Translated: CASSAPAGGNTIYF. Filled out from reference TRBV28 and TRBJ1-3, the complete variable domain reads DVKVTQSSRYLVKRTGEKVFLECVQDMDHENMFWYRQDPGLGLRLIYFSYDVKMKEKGDIPEGYSVSREKKERFSLILESASTNQTSMYLCASSAPAGGNTIYFGEGSWLTVV.

This clonotype came up many times. The chain couples TRBV5-6 to TRBJ1-5; D is possibly TRBD1 (6 bases). The V gene lost 0 bases and the J gene lost 1 base, with 8 bases spanning the gap. The germline CDR1 and CDR2 sequences are SGHDT and YYEEEE. This CDR3 region has 15 residues. The chain's CDR3 is CASSLAGTSNQPQHF. The CDR3 DNA follows: TGTGCCAGCAGCTTGGCCGGGACAAGCAATCAGCCCCAGCATTTT.

This clonotype was seen many times. The genes are TRBV10-1 and TRBJ2-7, with D possibly being TRBD2 (6 bases). Trimming shortened V by 3 bases and J by 0 bases, and 9 bases separated the two germline ends. This CDR3 is 14 amino acids long. In germline, CDR1 is WNHNN, CDR2 SYGVQD (reference sequence). CDR3 residues: CASSDRTNSYEQYF. The DNA for the CDR3 is TGCGCCAGCAGTGATCGGACTAACTCCTACGAGCAGTACTTC.

This clonotype showed up many times. The chain links TRBV20-1 to TRBJ2-3, with 8 bases identical to TRBD2. The junction had 12 bases not matched to a gene; V was cut back by 7 bases and J by 3 bases. This CDR3 contains 15 residues. Germline-derived CDR1 and CDR2 are DFQATT and SNEGSKA (reference sequence). The CDR3 bases are TGCAGTGGCCAGCGGGGTAGCGGGACTACAGATACGCAGTATTTT. Its translation: CSGQRGSGTTDTQYF.

Many counts were recorded for this clonotype. The chain uses TRBV7-8 and TRBJ2-7; 8 bases are a match to TRBD2. The V segment lost 5 bases and the J segment 1 base; nucleotides outside the gene matches: 13. The V gene's germline CDR1 is SGHVS and CDR2 FQNEAQ. The CDR3 loop spans 17 amino acids. The CDR3 loop is CASSQGPSGPISYEQYF. The CDR3 DNA reads as TGTGCCAGCAGCCAAGGGCCTAGCGGGCCTATATCCTACGAGCAGTACTTC.

This clonotype was seen repeatedly, ten times or more. The chain carries TRBV24-1 and TRBJ1-2; 7 bases are shared with TRBD1. The length of the CDR3 is 18 residues. Germline-derived CDR1 and CDR2 are KGHDR and SFDVKD. With V trimmed by 3 bases and J by 2 bases, 14 bases remained unmatched. The CDR3, as DNA: TGTGCCACCAGTGATCCCCCTTCGACGACAGGGAGGAACTATGGCTACACCTTC. Protein product: CATSDPPSTTGRNYGYTF.

The chain uses TRBV9 and TRBJ1-1; 10 positions match TRBD1. Germline CDR1 is SGDLS and CDR2 is YYNGEE. After removal of 4 bases from V and 3 bases from J, the junction contained 9 bases not matched to a gene. This CDR3 has 16 amino acids. The CDR3 sequence is CASSPRQGAMDTEAFF. The DNA of the CDR3 is TGTGCCAGCAGCCCACGACAGGGGGCAATGGACACTGAAGCTTTCTTT.

This clonotype was seen repeatedly, ten times or more. The chain has TRBV6-1 and TRBJ1-5; maybe TRBD1 (6 bases). Germline V gene data show CDR1 as MNHNS and CDR2 as SASEGT. The CDR3 is made up of 16 amino acids. V lost 4 bases to trimming and J lost 9 bases, with 22 bases between them. Written as DNA, the CDR3 is TGTGCCAGCAGTGCCAAACAGGGCCGGGGCGGAGGGCCCCAGCATTTT. Its protein is CASSAKQGRGGGPQHF.